Listed here are 20 T cell receptor beta chains from one sample, sequenced in a study of read filtering for tumor transcriptome and immune sequencing. Molecular barcoded adaptors covering alpha/delta and beta/gamma chains were used on approximately 400 ng RNA. TCRdb passed the reads through MiXCR, listing each CDR3 protein once. The sample shows roughly 130,000 distinct CDR3 sequences, 13% of them seen only once. The specimen sequenced was a population of CD138-negative cells sorted from bone marrow. These receptors were collected from a donor at least 40 years old with multiple myeloma.

Regarding this clonotype: Since a much larger clone is just one base distant, this may be a read error. The genes are TRBV29-1 and TRBJ2-1; 7 bases line up with TRBD2. Germline V lookup: CDR1 SQVTM, CDR2 ANQGSEA. This CDR3 is built from 13 residues. DNA for the CDR3: TGCAGCGTGTGGGGTAGCGGGTCGAATGGGCAGTTCTTC. Amino acids: CSVWGSGSNGQFF.

This clonotype was detected ten times or more. The J gene is TRBJ2-3, the V gene TRBV2, with a tentative D call TRBD1 (7 bases). This CDR3 has 15 amino acids. Trimming cost V 2 bases and J 15 bases, with 24 bases left between them. In germline, CDR1 is SNHLY, CDR2 FYNNEI. Written as DNA, the CDR3 is TGTGCCAGCAGTGAAAGAGGGGCAGGGGGGTCGACGGGATATTTT. Its translation is CASSERGAGGSTGYF. Together with reference TRBV2 and TRBJ2-3, the CDR3 gives the full variable domain: EPEVTQTPSHQVTQMGQEVILRCVPISNHLYFYWYRQILGQKVEFLVSFYNNEISEKSEIFDDQFSVERPDGSNFTLKIRSTKLEDSAMYFCASSERGAGGSTGYFGPGTRLTVL.

This clonotype was observed many times. The genes are TRBV6-5 and TRBJ1-5; D unclear. The germline gives CDR1 MNHEY, CDR2 SVGAGI. V was shortened by 0 bases and J by 5 bases, with 11 bases between the two germline ends. The CDR3 is 15 residues long. CDR3 amino acids: CASSYSSGGHQPQHF. DNA for the CDR3: TGTGCCAGCAGTTACTCTTCGGGCGGTCATCAGCCCCAGCATTTT.

In this sample, this clonotype turned up many times. V and J are TRBV6-1 and TRBJ2-3; TRBD1 matches 11 bases. The J segment lost 2 bases and the V segment lost 4 bases, leaving 11 bases of the junction unmatched. The CDR3 length is 18 residues. Germline V CDR1 and CDR2: MNHNS, SASEGT. The CDR3 loop reads CASSGRQGTGGFTDTQYF. For the CDR3, the DNA is TGTGCCAGCAGTGGAAGACAAGGGACAGGGGGATTCACAGATACGCAGTATTTT.

This clonotype was seen repeatedly, ten times or more. This sequence joins TRBV5-4 and TRBJ1-1; D is ambiguous. This CDR3 spans 15 amino acids. Per germline, CDR1 SGHNT and CDR2 YYREEE (reference sequence). Deletions cut 4 bases from V and 5 bases from J, with 18 bases between. CDR3 in DNA: TGTGCCAGCAGCCAAGGCCCGAGGGTTGGAACTGAAGCTTTCTTT. It is translated as CASSQGPRVGTEAFF.

This clonotype was detected ten times or more. The chain joins TRBV20-1 to TRBJ2-3, with TRBD2 matching over 9 bases. The CDR3 contains 15 residues. The J segment lost 6 bases and the V segment lost 0 bases, leaving 7 bases of the junction unmatched. CDR1 is DFQATT, CDR2 SNEGSKA, per germline (reference sequence). CDR3: CSARDILGLADTQYF. The CDR3 nucleotides are TGCAGTGCTAGAGATATACTTGGACTAGCGGATACGCAGTATTTT.

The sample holds many counts of this clonotype. J is TRBJ2-2 and V is TRBV27, with D uncertain. V was trimmed by 5 bases and J by 0 bases, leaving 4 bases between them. The CDR3 has 13 amino acids. Per the germline V gene, CDR1 is MNHEY and CDR2 is SMNVEV (reference sequence). CDR3 coding DNA: TGTGCCAGCAGTCCTTCGAACACCGGGGAGCTGTTTTTT. Its translation: CASSPSNTGELFF.

A remark on this clonotype: A much more abundant neighbour one base away suggests this may be a read error. CDR3 region: CSAPGRYGGETQYF. For the CDR3, the DNA is TGCAGTGCTCCGGGGAGGTACGGAGGGGAGACCCAGTACTTC. The V and J genes are TRBV20-1 and TRBJ2-5, with D perhaps TRBD2 (6 bases). V lost 5 bases, J lost 5 bases, and 18 bases lay in between. The CDR3 is 14 residues long. The V gene's germline CDR1 is DFQATT and CDR2 SNEGSKA (reference sequence).

This clonotype was seen a handful of times. The V and J genes are TRBV20-1 and TRBJ2-3; D not resolved. The length of the CDR3 is 14 residues. V shed 0 bases and J shed 5 bases, with 12 bases lying between them. Germline V gene sequence: CDR1 DFQATT, CDR2 SNEGSKA (reference sequence). CDR3 loop: CSARDVGVRDTQYF. The CDR3 DNA follows: TGCAGTGCTAGAGATGTCGGAGTTAGAGATACGCAGTATTTT.

This clonotype was recorded at least ten times. This chain links TRBV10-3 with TRBJ2-3, with a tentative D call TRBD2 (6 bases). Trimming took off 7 bases at V and 5 bases at J, with 16 bases between the two ends. Germline lookup yields CDR1 ENHRY and CDR2 SYGVKD. This CDR3 has 14 residues. CDR3 loop: CAINRGASEDTQYF. The DNA for the CDR3 is TGTGCCATCAATCGCGGGGCCTCAGAAGATACGCAGTATTTT.

This clonotype was recorded at least ten times. The chain couples TRBV12-3 or TRBV12-4 to TRBJ2-1; the match to TRBD2 covers 11 bases. CDR3 length: 17 amino acids. After removal of 6 bases from V and 3 bases from J, the junction contained 10 bases not matched to a gene. CDR3 sequence: CASSPYSGRANYNEQFF. CDR3 bases: TGTGCCAGCAGCCCTTATAGCGGGAGGGCCAACTACAATGAGCAGTTCTTC.

This clonotype has ten or more counts. The J gene is TRBJ2-1, the V gene TRBV5-5; D gene uncertain. V lost 2 bases, J lost 5 bases, and 11 bases lay in between. In germline, CDR1 is SGHKS, CDR2 YYEKEE (reference sequence). This CDR3 region has 14 residues. CDR3 region: CASSLGWSNNEQFF. In DNA, the CDR3 is TGTGCCAGCAGCTTAGGTTGGAGCAACAATGAGCAGTTCTTC.

The chain is built from TRBV11-3 and TRBJ2-3; D not resolved. V gave up 1 base and J gave up 0 bases, with 2 bases separating them. There are 13 residues in the CDR3. CDR1 and CDR2 (germline): SGHNT, YENEEA. The CDR3 region has the DNA TGTGCCAGCAGCTTAGCTAGCACAGATACGCAGTATTTT. Its protein is CASSLASTDTQYF.

V gene TRBV28 combines with J gene TRBJ2-7; 10 nucleotides line up with TRBD2. The CDR3 runs to 17 residues. Germline CDR1 MDHEN, CDR2 SYDVKM. The ends lost 3 bases at V and 0 bases at J; junction bases unmatched: 8. The CDR3 sequence is CASSFSPSGGFSYEQYF. The CDR3 region has the DNA TGTGCCAGCAGTTTTTCTCCTAGCGGGGGTTTCTCCTACGAGCAGTACTTC.

This clonotype was recorded many times. The genes are TRBV5-1 and TRBJ2-3; D tentatively reads TRBD1 or TRBD2 (6 bases each). The CDR3 consists of 14 residues. Trimming removed 5 bases from V and 2 bases from J, with 12 bases in between. Per germline, CDR1 SGHRS and CDR2 YFSETQ. The CDR3 reads CASRGGSNTDTQYF. DNA for the CDR3: TGCGCCAGCAGGGGGGGCAGCAACACAGATACGCAGTATTTT. The full variable domain, rest sourced from reference TRBV5-1 and TRBJ2-3, is KAGVTQTPRYLIKTRGQQVTLSCSPISGHRSVSWYQQTPGQGLQFLFEYFSETQRNKGNFPGRFSGRQFSNSRSEMNVSTLELGDSALYLCASRGGSNTDTQYFGPGTRLTVL.

This clonotype was detected many times. This sequence joins TRBV20-1 and TRBJ2-1; 13 nucleotides line up with TRBD2. Germline CDR1 reads DFQATT; CDR2 reads SNEGSKA (reference sequence). The CDR3 covers 16 residues. The V gene end was trimmed by 5 bases and the J gene end by 10 bases; junction bases not matched to a gene: 14. CDR3 region: CSARSWGTSGVGEQFF. CDR3 nucleotides: TGCAGTGCTCGGTCTTGGGGGACTAGCGGGGTGGGGGAGCAGTTCTTC.

This clonotype was detected many times. The rearrangement uses TRBV30 and TRBJ2-7; D might be TRBD2 (5 bases). Trimming stripped 1 base from V and 4 bases from J, with 8 bases between. Germline V gives CDR1 GTSNPN, CDR2 SVGIG (reference sequence). This CDR3 comprises 12 residues. The CDR3 protein is CAWSGGKYEQYF. The CDR3 nucleotides read TGTGCCTGGAGTGGAGGGAAATACGAGCAGTACTTC. Looking up the rest from reference TRBV30 and TRBJ2-7 gives the full variable domain: SQTIHQWPATLVQPVGSPLSLECTVEGTSNPNLYWYRQAAGRGLQLLFYSVGIGQISSEVPQNLSASRPQDRQFILSSKKLLLSDSGFYLCAWSGGKYEQYFGPGTRLTVT.

A remark on this clonotype: This may come from a read error, since a much larger clone is one base off. In this CDR3 the conserved last residue, phenylalanine or tryptophan, is missing, so a read error is likely. The chain joins TRBV2 to TRBJ1-2; no firm D call. This CDR3 spans 14 amino acids. V lost 9 bases and J 4 bases, leaving 18 bases between the germline ends. Germline values: CDR1 SNHLY, CDR2 FYNNEI. The CDR3 coding sequence is TGTGCCAGTCGACCCTCGGTTTCAGGCTATGGCTACACCCTC. Protein: CASRPSVSGYGYTL.

This clonotype occurred a few times. The V and J genes are TRBV3-1 and TRBJ2-2; the D gene is possibly TRBD2 (5 bases). The CDR3 covers 13 residues. Trimming left V 8 bases short and J 5 bases short, with 12 bases between. Germline V CDR1 and CDR2: LGHDT, YNNKEL (reference sequence). The CDR3 spells CASATGLTGELFF. The CDR3 region has the DNA TGTGCCAGCGCCACGGGGTTGACCGGGGAGCTGTTTTTT.

Note on this clonotype: A single base separates this from a much larger clone, so it may be a read error. The chain joins TRBV7-2 to TRBJ2-2; TRBD2 matches 7 bases. V lost 8 bases to trimming and J lost 3 bases; unmatched junction nucleotides: 12. Germline values: CDR1 SGHTA, CDR2 FQGNSA. CDR3 length equals 16 residues. The CDR3 bases are TGTGCCAGCCGAGCTAAAGGCGGGAGCGACACCGGGGAGCTGTTTTTT. Translation gives CASRAKGGSDTGELFF.